Below are 8 T cell receptor beta chains sequenced from a single sample in a study of T cells after yellow fever vaccination. TCRdb recomputed calls from the 5' RACE reads with MiXCR, one row per CDR3 protein. The table shows under 700,000 distinct CDR3 sequences, with roughly a sixth occurring only once. The sample in question was PBMCs, obtained 5 days after the first yellow fever vaccination. These receptors all stem from a man in his late teens or twenties who received the YFV17D yellow fever vaccine.

The chain employs TRBV6-1 and TRBJ2-1, with 7 bases aligning to TRBD1. This CDR3 region has 16 residues. The V segment lost 2 bases and the J segment 0 bases; nucleotides outside the gene matches: 4. Germline V gene data show CDR1 as MNHNS and CDR2 as SASEGT. CDR3 loop: CASSEQGVLSYNEQFF. For the CDR3, the DNA is TGTGCCAGCAGTGAACAGGGGGTCCTCTCCTACAATGAGCAGTTCTTC.

CDR3 amino acids: CASSPDRGRLNEQFF. The CDR3 DNA reads as TGTGCCAGCAGTCCGGACAGGGGGCGATTAAATGAGCAGTTCTTC. The genes are TRBV7-3 and TRBJ2-1, with 11 bases lining up with TRBD1. Germline V gives CDR1 SGHTA, CDR2 FQGTGA. V shed 6 bases, J shed 7 bases, and the junction held 8 bases outside the gene matches. CDR3 length: 15 amino acids.

This clonotype was detected many times. V and J are TRBV4-3 and TRBJ2-4; possibly TRBD2 for D (5 bases). V shed 3 bases and J shed 3 bases, with 12 bases lying between them. The CDR3 consists of 15 residues. Germline CDR1 is LGHNA and CDR2 is YSLEER. The CDR3 nucleotides read TGCGCCAGCAGCCAGGGCGGGTACGACAAAAACATTCAGTACTTC. Translation: CASSQGGYDKNIQYF.

CDR3 residues: CSARAGGMGETQYF. The CDR3 DNA reads as TGCAGTGCTAGAGCCGGGGGGATGGGTGAGACCCAGTACTTC. The chain couples TRBV20-1 to TRBJ2-5, with 7 bases aligning to TRBD2. Per germline, CDR1 DFQATT and CDR2 SNEGSKA (reference sequence). V was clipped by 1 base and J by 5 bases; unmatched bases: 7. The CDR3 is 14 residues long.

The V gene is TRBV29-1, the J gene TRBJ2-1; 8 bases fit TRBD2. V lost 6 bases to trimming and J lost 5 bases; unmatched junction nucleotides: 6. CDR3 length: 13 residues. Per the germline V gene, CDR1 is SQVTM and CDR2 is ANQGSEA. CDR3 coding DNA: TGCAGCGTCCGGGGGGGCCCTGACAATGAGCAGTTCTTC. Residues: CSVRGGPDNEQFF.

This clonotype occurred once. CDR3 amino acids: CASGPERRHNEQFF. The CDR3 nucleotides are TGTGCCAGCGGCCCCGAGCGCCGGCACAATGAGCAGTTCTTC. J is TRBJ2-1 and V is TRBV5-6; no reliable D call. The ends were cut back, 7 bases at V and 5 bases at J, with 16 bases in the middle. The CDR3 covers 14 residues. From germline, CDR1 is SGHDT and CDR2 YYEEEE.

This clonotype has more than one count but fewer than ten. This sequence joins TRBV7-2 and TRBJ2-7; possible D gene TRBD2, 5 bases. The CDR3 covers 16 residues. V was trimmed by 1 base and J by 3 bases, leaving 16 bases between them. The germline gives CDR1 SGHTA, CDR2 FQGNSA. DNA for the CDR3: TGTGCCAGCAGCTTAGAAGGAGCCCCGGGGAACTACGAGCAGTACGTC. As protein: CASSLEGAPGNYEQYV.

V usage is TRBV12-3 or TRBV12-4 and J usage is TRBJ1-1; the D gene is possibly TRBD1 (6 bases). The CDR3 extends over 14 amino acids. With 6 bases removed from V and 4 bases from J, the gap between germline ends came to 15 bases. The CDR3 spells CASRFTGPTTEAFF. In DNA form, the CDR3 reads TGTGCCAGCAGGTTCACAGGGCCGACCACTGAAGCTTTCTTT.